This TCR beta chain was sequenced during a study of shared clonotypes between healthy human individuals. General study findings and limits: Across subsets, estimated richness was generally greater for naive than for memory populations.

CDR1 SGHNT and CDR2 YYREEE come from the germline V gene (reference sequence). The CDR3 is made up of 13 amino acids. Trimming stripped 2 bases from V and 4 bases from J, with 9 bases between. The method was immunoSEQ multiplex PCR; TCRdb's version includes in-frame clones alone and lacks a portion of them. The profile covers about 1 million clones, with about 77% appearing a single time and about 1.5% taken by the ten largest. On this clone: Its cognate antigen is unknown. Within the sample, other DNA sequences also encode this same CDR3.

The gene calls are TRBV5-4 and TRBJ1-2; D possibly corresponds to TRBD1 (5 bases). Input material: memory CD4+ T cells sorted from blood. Subset described: CD45RA-negative fraction. The TCR originated in a man in his late teens or twenties in good health. The CDR3 DNA sequence: TGTGCCAGCAGCTTAGACAGCCTCTATGGCTACACCTTC. Residues: CASSLDSLYGYTF. Full variable domain (missing parts from reference TRBV5-4 and TRBJ1-2): ETGVTQSPTHLIKTRGQQVTLRCSSQSGHNTVSWYQQALGQGPQFIFQYYREEENGRGNFPPRFSGLQFPNYSSELNVNALELDDSALYLCASSLDSLYGYTFGSGTRLTVV.